This T cell receptor beta chain stems from a study of shared clonotypes between healthy human individuals. Only in-frame clones appear in the TCRdb table, and some are missing; sequencing was by immunoSEQ multiplex PCR. The table includes roughly 720,000 clones, about 90% detected once. The V end was cut by 0 bases, the J end by 6 bases, with 16 bases between. CDR1 and CDR2 from the germline V gene are SGHRS and YFSETQ. There are 15 residues in the CDR3. The V gene is TRBV5-1, the J gene TRBJ2-7; possible D gene TRBD1, 5 bases. The clonotype comes from a man aged 18 to 29 in good health. Some clones in this sample may be carry-over from other donors' samples. The sequenced sample was memory CD8+ T cells from PBMCs. Subset of the sample: CD45RO+ cells pooled with CCR7-negative TemRA cells. In DNA form, the CDR3 reads TGCGCCAGCAGCTTGGTAGGCCAGGGTCGCATCGAGCAGTACTTC. This translates into CASSLVGQGRIEQYF.